The entry that follows covers one T cell receptor beta chain sequence. Its antigen is not known. These data originate in a study of cytomegalovirus exposure and HLA in healthy donors. Study background: The 120 validation repertoires, a later analysis reported, used the same platform as the 650 to 800 repertoires from the first cohort. Study-wide results and caveats: Most TCR sequences showed up rarely, but some public TCRs showed up in many donors. A list of 164 TCR beta chains associated with cytomegalovirus was given.

The method was immunoSEQ multiplex PCR; TCRdb's version includes in-frame clones alone and lacks a portion of them. The sample records about 78,000 clones, 90% to 96% being singletons. Looked up from germline, CDR1 is SGHTS and CDR2 is YDEGEE. V gave up 4 bases and J gave up 2 bases; unmatched junction bases: 4. The CDR3 runs 14 residues. The source of this sequence is a man aged 18 to 29 in good health and CMV-seropositive. The V and J genes are TRBV5-8 and TRBJ2-7; 9 nucleotides agree with TRBD2. The specimen was PBMCs. The CDR3 reads CASSQRTSAYEQYF. The DNA of the CDR3 is TGTGCCAGCAGCCAAAGGACTAGCGCCTACGAGCAGTACTTC.